These 28 T cell receptor beta chains share one sample of origin, sequenced in a study of human T cells and chemical hapten exposure. TCRdb processed the RACE reads anew with MiXCR; each CDR3 protein has one entry. The sample lists about 39,000 distinct CDR3 sequences, about 13% seen once, with about 2.3% in the top ten. Time point meaning: patch test 3, about 24 weeks after DPC sensitization. Treatment noted: therapeutic diphenylcyclopropenone sensitization with weekly scalp DPC. Extraction of total RNA was performed on unfractionated whole blood. Source: whole blood, taken in connection with sensitization to the hapten diphenylcyclopropenone (DPC). These receptors came from a woman in her thirties or forties with alopecia areata. Some clones in this sample may be carry-over from other donors' samples.

The DNA for the CDR3 is TGTGCCAGCAGCCAAGACTGGGCCAAAAACATTCAGTACTTC. This translates into CASSQDWAKNIQYF. The V gene is TRBV3-1, the J gene TRBJ2-4; D unresolved. The germline CDR1 and CDR2 sequences are LGHDT and YNNKEL (reference sequence). The ends were cut back, 0 bases at V and 1 base at J, with 4 bases in the middle. The CDR3 sequence is 14 residues long.

The table lists this clonotype with a few counts. The chain carries TRBV27 and TRBJ2-7, with D maybe TRBD1 (6 bases). The CDR3 has 14 residues. V lost 6 bases and J 6 bases, leaving 18 bases between the germline ends. The germline V gene encodes CDR1 MNHEY and CDR2 SMNVEV (reference sequence). The CDR3 DNA reads TGTGCCAGCAGCCTCAGGGGCATGACCTCCGAGCAGTACTTC. Its translation: CASSLRGMTSEQYF.

This chain connects TRBV29-1 to TRBJ1-4, with 9 bases fitting TRBD1. Germline loops: CDR1 SQVTM, CDR2 ANQGSEA. CDR3 size: 14 residues. Trimming removed 2 bases from V and 8 bases from J; junction bases left unmatched: 6. As DNA, the CDR3 is TGCAGCGTTGAACCGGGACAGGGCGACGAAAAACTGTTTTTT. Amino acid sequence: CSVEPGQGDEKLFF.

The chain has TRBV7-9 and TRBJ2-4; tentative D call: TRBD2 (6 bases). This CDR3 region has 14 residues. In germline, CDR1 is SEHNR, CDR2 FQNEAQ (reference sequence). Trimming cost V 7 bases and J 1 base, with 11 bases left between them. The DNA of the CDR3 is TGTGCCAGCACCCAGAGCGGGGCCAAAAACATTCAGTACTTC. This codes for CASTQSGAKNIQYF.

The V gene is TRBV28, the J gene TRBJ2-3; TRBD1 matches 8 bases. With V trimmed by 6 bases and J by 4 bases, 12 bases remained unmatched. Germline-derived CDR1 and CDR2 are MDHEN and SYDVKM. The CDR3 runs to 16 residues. CDR3 nucleotides: TGTGCCAGCAGCCCCGTCGGACAGGGTAGTGCAGATACGCAGTATTTT. It encodes CASSPVGQGSADTQYF.

This clonotype was seen repeatedly, ten times or more. The V gene is TRBV12-3 or TRBV12-4, the J gene TRBJ1-1, with a possible D match to TRBD1 (5 bases). The CDR3 length is 14 residues. The V and J ends lost 2 bases and 8 bases respectively, with 15 bases between them. CDR3 residues: CASSLRQLRSEAFF. CDR3 bases: TGTGCCAGCAGTTTACGACAGCTGAGATCAGAAGCTTTCTTT.

This clonotype was seen once. A much larger clone differs from this one at a single base, so this may be a read error. The chain combines TRBV6-5 with TRBJ1-5; D is unresolved. Germline CDR1 MNHEY, CDR2 SVGAGI. The length of the CDR3 is 14 residues. For the CDR3, the DNA is TGTGCCAGAAGTTACTCGGACGGCAATCAGCCCCAGCATTTT. Amino acids: CARSYSDGNQPQHF.

J is TRBJ2-1 and V is TRBV27; weak D call: TRBD1 (6 bases). Germline assignment: CDR1 MNHEY and CDR2 SMNVEV (reference sequence). The CDR3 is 16 amino acids. Between the trimmed V and J ends, which lost 10 bases and 2 bases, there was a span of 21 bases. The CDR3 coding sequence is TGTGCCACCCAGGCCGGGACACTCCTAGCCTACAATGAGCAGTTCTTC. This sequence encodes CATQAGTLLAYNEQFF.

V usage is TRBV6-5 and J usage is TRBJ2-2; no clear D. V lost 4 bases and J lost 6, with 9 bases in between. This CDR3 contains 13 residues. In germline, CDR1 is MNHEY, CDR2 SVGAGI. CDR3 DNA sequence: TGTGCCAGCAGTTTGCCGGGTTCCGGGGAGCTGTTTTTT. Translating gives CASSLPGSGELFF.

The chain joins TRBV6-5 to TRBJ2-1, with 10 bases matching TRBD2. This CDR3 contains 16 residues. Germline V gene sequence: CDR1 MNHEY, CDR2 SVGAGI. Germline trimming cut 5 bases from V and 0 bases from J; bases unmatched to any gene: 4. CDR3 residues: CASSRSGGPSYNEQFF. CDR3 nucleotide sequence: TGTGCCAGCAGTCGTAGCGGGGGGCCCTCCTACAATGAGCAGTTCTTC.

This clonotype occurred a few times. This sequence joins TRBV5-1 and TRBJ2-5; 14 nucleotides align to TRBD2. The CDR3 consists of 15 residues. Germline-derived CDR1 and CDR2 are SGHRS and YFSETQ. V was clipped by 4 bases and J by 5 bases; unmatched bases: 4. The CDR3 here is CASSPTSGGAETQYF. CDR3 DNA: TGCGCCAGCAGCCCGACTAGCGGGGGGGCTGAGACCCAGTACTTC.

This clonotype was observed a handful of times. The gene calls are TRBV28 and TRBJ2-7; 10 bases agree with TRBD2. The CDR3 consists of 13 residues. The germline V gene has CDR1 MDHEN and CDR2 SYDVKM. With V trimmed by 9 bases and J by 4 bases, 6 bases remained unmatched. The CDR3 nucleotides are TGTGCCAGTCAACTAGCGGGAAAATACGAGCAGTACTTC. Amino acid sequence: CASQLAGKYEQYF. Supplemented by reference TRBV28 and TRBJ2-7, the full variable domain reads DVKVTQSSRYLVKRTGEKVFLECVQDMDHENMFWYRQDPGLGLRLIYFSYDVKMKEKGDIPEGYSVSREKKERFSLILESASTNQTSMYLCASQLAGKYEQYFGPGTRLTVT.

This clonotype has more than one count but fewer than ten. The rearrangement uses TRBV29-1 and TRBJ2-1, with D uncertain. In germline, CDR1 is SQVTM, CDR2 ANQGSEA. The CDR3 runs to 11 residues. Trimming pared 1 base from V and 9 bases from J, leaving 7 bases between. The CDR3 sequence is CSVEGVGEQFF. The CDR3 nucleotides are TGCAGCGTTGAAGGGGTAGGTGAGCAGTTCTTC.

The V call is TRBV20-1, the J call TRBJ2-5, with 9 bases lining up with TRBD2. Germline trimming cut 1 base from V and 7 bases from J; bases unmatched to any gene: 10. Germline CDR1 and CDR2: DFQATT and SNEGSKA (reference sequence). The CDR3 is 15 amino acids. The CDR3 here is CSARASGTSLGTQYF. Written as DNA, the CDR3 is TGCAGTGCTAGAGCCTCCGGGACTAGCCTCGGGACCCAGTACTTC.

This clonotype was seen only a few times. The chain combines TRBV28 with TRBJ1-5, with D possibly matching TRBD1 (5 bases). Germline V gene data show CDR1 as MDHEN and CDR2 as SYDVKM. The CDR3 is 15 amino acids. V lost 2 bases and J 9 bases, leaving 17 bases between the germline ends. CDR3 coding DNA: TGTGCCAGCAGTTTAAGTCGCACAGGCCTTCTGCCCCAGCATTTT. Protein sequence: CASSLSRTGLLPQHF.

In its sample, this clonotype was seen a few times. The chain uses TRBV3-1 and TRBJ2-7; weak D call: TRBD1 (5 bases). The CDR3 consists of 16 residues. The V end lost 2 bases, the J end lost 3 bases, and 17 bases lay between the germline ends. From germline, CDR1 is LGHDT and CDR2 YNNKEL (reference sequence). The CDR3 spells CASSQRIGAANYEQYF. The CDR3 DNA reads as TGTGCCAGCAGCCAAAGGATTGGGGCTGCGAACTACGAGCAGTACTTC.

Only a few counts were recorded for this clonotype. The chain combines TRBV20-1 with TRBJ2-5; D call uncertain. CDR3 length: 11 residues. The V gene's germline CDR1 is DFQATT and CDR2 SNEGSKA (reference sequence). Trimming left V 3 bases short and J 4 bases short, with 6 bases between. CDR3 in amino acids: CSASGLETQYF. The CDR3 nucleotides read TGCAGTGCTAGCGGGCTAGAGACCCAGTACTTC.

The V gene is TRBV20-1, the J gene TRBJ2-3, with 10 bases aligning to TRBD2. The length of the CDR3 is 14 residues. The germline V gene has CDR1 DFQATT and CDR2 SNEGSKA (reference sequence). The V and J ends lost 4 bases and 5 bases, in that order; junction bases with no gene match: 6. The CDR3 region is CSANLLAGEDTQYF. Here the CDR3 DNA reads TGCAGTGCTAATTTGCTAGCGGGAGAAGATACGCAGTATTTT.

With regard to this clonotype: A much larger clone is a single base away; this may be a read error. J is TRBJ1-1 and V is TRBV20-1, with 8 bases lining up with TRBD1. The CDR3 spans 14 residues. CDR1 is DFQATT, CDR2 SNEGSKA, per germline (reference sequence). The CDR3: CRARTGIMNTEAFF. The CDR3 DNA is TGCAGAGCTAGGACAGGGATTATGAACACTGAAGCTTTCTTT.

The V call is TRBV5-1, the J call TRBJ2-5, with D unresolved. The CDR3 loop spans 13 amino acids. Germline CDR1 reads SGHRS; CDR2 reads YFSETQ. Trimming pared 0 bases from V and 5 bases from J, leaving 8 bases between. CDR3 loop: CASSLGPEETQYF. CDR3 DNA: TGCGCCAGCAGCTTGGGGCCCGAGGAGACCCAGTACTTC.

This clonotype was recorded at least ten times. This chain uses TRBV5-1 with TRBJ2-5; D is uncertain. Germline V lookup: CDR1 SGHRS, CDR2 YFSETQ. Deletions cut 0 bases from V and 4 bases from J, with 7 bases between. The CDR3 spans 13 residues. CDR3: CASSLGTGETQYF. The CDR3 coding sequence is TGCGCCAGCAGCTTGGGGACCGGAGAGACCCAGTACTTC. Full variable domain (rest looked up from reference TRBV5-1 and TRBJ2-5): KAGVTQTPRYLIKTRGQQVTLSCSPISGHRSVSWYQQTPGQGLQFLFEYFSETQRNKGNFPGRFSGRQFSNSRSEMNVSTLELGDSALYLCASSLGTGETQYFGPGTRLLVL.

This clonotype was counted at least ten times. V usage is TRBV28 and J usage is TRBJ1-6; D gene unclear. Germline assignment: CDR1 MDHEN and CDR2 SYDVKM. V gave up 2 bases and J gave up 9 bases, with 5 bases separating them. The CDR3 spans 12 residues. For the CDR3, the DNA is TGTGCCAGCAGTTTAGCGGGTTCACCCCTCCACTTT. Translated: CASSLAGSPLHF. Filled out from reference TRBV28 and TRBJ1-6, the complete variable domain reads DVKVTQSSRYLVKRTGEKVFLECVQDMDHENMFWYRQDPGLGLRLIYFSYDVKMKEKGDIPEGYSVSREKKERFSLILESASTNQTSMYLCASSLAGSPLHFGNGTRLTVT.

The V and J genes are TRBV5-1 and TRBJ2-3, with TRBD2 matching 9 bases. The length of the CDR3 is 15 residues. The germline V gene encodes CDR1 SGHRS and CDR2 YFSETQ. Trimming took 5 bases from V and 0 from J; bases not matched to a gene: 4. CDR3 in DNA: TGCGCCAGCAGAATAGCGGGGGCGAGCACAGATACGCAGTATTTT. This sequence encodes CASRIAGASTDTQYF.

V and J are TRBV5-1 and TRBJ2-1; TRBD1 is a possible D gene (6 bases). In germline, CDR1 is SGHRS, CDR2 YFSETQ. The CDR3 totals 15 residues. The V and J ends lost 1 base and 8 bases respectively, with 16 bases between them. The CDR3 here is CASSLPIQGWDEQFF. CDR3 DNA: TGCGCCAGCAGCTTGCCGATACAGGGCTGGGATGAGCAGTTCTTC.

The V call is TRBV7-2, the J call TRBJ1-6; D unclear. This CDR3 has 13 amino acids. V lost 8 bases and J 4 bases, leaving 9 bases between the germline ends. Germline-derived CDR1 and CDR2 are SGHTA and FQGNSA. The CDR3 region has the DNA TGTGCCAGCGGGCGTCCTTATAATTCACCCCTCCACTTT. Translation gives CASGRPYNSPLHF.

The rearrangement uses TRBV7-2 and TRBJ2-3; 11 bases line up with TRBD2. The J segment lost 1 base and the V segment lost 8 bases, leaving 5 bases of the junction unmatched. Germline V gives CDR1 SGHTA, CDR2 FQGNSA. This CDR3 is 15 amino acids long. CDR3 coding DNA: TGTGCCAGCGGCTCGGGACTAGCGGGCACAGATACGCAGTATTTT. Residues: CASGSGLAGTDTQYF.

This clonotype appeared many times. The chain recombines TRBV28 with TRBJ2-5, with TRBD2 matching over 11 bases. The CDR3 is made up of 18 amino acids. Germline CDR1 reads MDHEN; CDR2 reads SYDVKM. Trimming took 4 bases from V and 1 from J; bases not matched to a gene: 11. The CDR3 loop reads CASSWVGSGGASQETQYF. CDR3 bases: TGTGCCAGCAGTTGGGTTGGTAGCGGGGGGGCTTCCCAAGAGACCCAGTACTTC. Drawing the rest from reference TRBV28 and TRBJ2-5, the complete variable domain is DVKVTQSSRYLVKRTGEKVFLECVQDMDHENMFWYRQDPGLGLRLIYFSYDVKMKEKGDIPEGYSVSREKKERFSLILESASTNQTSMYLCASSWVGSGGASQETQYFGPGTRLLVL.

This chain links TRBV4-1 with TRBJ1-5; D is uncertain. Germline V CDR1 and CDR2: MGHRA, YSYEKL. Trimming stripped 0 bases from V and 6 bases from J, with 12 bases between. The CDR3 extends over 15 amino acids. The CDR3 DNA reads TGCGCCAGCAGCCAAGACGGGATTCGGGGTCAGCCCCAGCATTTT. Protein product: CASSQDGIRGQPQHF.